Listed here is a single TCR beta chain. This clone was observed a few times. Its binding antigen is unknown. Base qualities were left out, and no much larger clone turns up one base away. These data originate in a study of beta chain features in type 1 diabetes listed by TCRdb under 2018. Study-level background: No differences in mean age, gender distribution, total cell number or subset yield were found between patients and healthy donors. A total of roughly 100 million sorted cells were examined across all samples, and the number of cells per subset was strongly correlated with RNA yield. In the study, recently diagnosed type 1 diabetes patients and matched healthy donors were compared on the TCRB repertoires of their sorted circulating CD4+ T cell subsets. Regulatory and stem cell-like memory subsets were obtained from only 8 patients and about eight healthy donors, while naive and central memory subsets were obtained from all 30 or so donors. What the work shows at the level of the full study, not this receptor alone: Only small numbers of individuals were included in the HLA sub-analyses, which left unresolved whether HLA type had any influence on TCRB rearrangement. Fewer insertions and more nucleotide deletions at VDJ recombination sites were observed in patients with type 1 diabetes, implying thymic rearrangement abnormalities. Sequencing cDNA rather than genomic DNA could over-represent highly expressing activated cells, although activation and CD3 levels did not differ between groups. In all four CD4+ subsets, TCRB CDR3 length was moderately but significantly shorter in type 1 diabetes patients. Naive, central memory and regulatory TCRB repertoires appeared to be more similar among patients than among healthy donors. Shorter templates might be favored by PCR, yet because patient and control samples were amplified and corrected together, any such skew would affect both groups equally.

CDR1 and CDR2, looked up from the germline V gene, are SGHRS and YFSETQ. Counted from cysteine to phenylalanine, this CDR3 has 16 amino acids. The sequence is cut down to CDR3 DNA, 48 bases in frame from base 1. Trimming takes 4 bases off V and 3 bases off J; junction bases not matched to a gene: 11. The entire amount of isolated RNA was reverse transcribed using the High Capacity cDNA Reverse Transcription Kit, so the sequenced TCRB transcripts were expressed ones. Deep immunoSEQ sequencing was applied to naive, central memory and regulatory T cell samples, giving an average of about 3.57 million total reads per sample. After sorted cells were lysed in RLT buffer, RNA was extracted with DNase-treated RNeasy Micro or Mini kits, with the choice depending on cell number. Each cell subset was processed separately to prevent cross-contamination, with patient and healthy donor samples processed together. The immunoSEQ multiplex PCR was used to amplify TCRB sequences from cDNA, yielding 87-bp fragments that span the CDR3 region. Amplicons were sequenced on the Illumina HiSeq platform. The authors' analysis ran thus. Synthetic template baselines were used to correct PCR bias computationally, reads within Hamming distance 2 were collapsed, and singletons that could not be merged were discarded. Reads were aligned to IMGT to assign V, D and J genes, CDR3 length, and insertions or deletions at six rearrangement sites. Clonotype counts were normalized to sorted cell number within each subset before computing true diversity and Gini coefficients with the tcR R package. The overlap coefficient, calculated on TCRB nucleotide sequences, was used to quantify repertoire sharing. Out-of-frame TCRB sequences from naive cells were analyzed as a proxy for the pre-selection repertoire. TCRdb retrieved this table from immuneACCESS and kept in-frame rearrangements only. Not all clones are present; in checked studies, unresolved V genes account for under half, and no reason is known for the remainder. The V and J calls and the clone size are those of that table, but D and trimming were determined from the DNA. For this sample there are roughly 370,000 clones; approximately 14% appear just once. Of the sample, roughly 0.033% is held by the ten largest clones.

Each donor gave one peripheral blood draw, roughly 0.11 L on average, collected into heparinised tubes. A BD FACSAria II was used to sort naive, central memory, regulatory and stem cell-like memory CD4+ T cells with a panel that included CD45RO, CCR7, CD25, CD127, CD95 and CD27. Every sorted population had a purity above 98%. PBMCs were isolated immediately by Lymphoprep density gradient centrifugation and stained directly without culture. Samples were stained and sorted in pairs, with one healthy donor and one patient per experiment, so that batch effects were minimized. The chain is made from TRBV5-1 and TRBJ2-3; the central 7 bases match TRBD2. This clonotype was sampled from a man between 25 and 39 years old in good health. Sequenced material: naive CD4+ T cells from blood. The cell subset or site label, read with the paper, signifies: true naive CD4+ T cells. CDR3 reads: CASSHRWSGVTDTQYF. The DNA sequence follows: TGCGCCAGCAGCCACCGGTGGAGCGGGGTAACAGATACGCAGTATTTT.